The rows below give T cell receptor beta chains drawn from one sample of a study of early T cells in non-severe SARS-CoV-2 infection. Each CDR3 protein gets one entry after TCRdb re-called the 5' RACE reads with MiXCR. The sample carries approximately 45,000 distinct CDR3 sequences, approximately 10% recorded once. The sequenced sample was whole blood. All receptors derive from an adult who was a healthcare worker with PCR-confirmed SARS-CoV-2 infection or an uninfected control (not recorded which). Both conserved end residues are part of each CDR3. D genes are given only for firm matches. Clone size is given for some rows only: seen once, a few or many times, or a class if the clone is expanded.

d_gene,j_gene,abundance,v_gene,CDR3nt,CDR3aa
TRBD1,TRBJ1-5,few,TRBV6-1,TGTGCCAGCAGTGAGGGACAGTCTAGCAATCAGCCCCAGCATTTT,CASSEGQSSNQPQHF
-,TRBJ2-7,-,TRBV14,TGTGCCAGCAGCCAAAACTCAGGGACTTATCGCGAGCAGTACTTC,CASSQNSGTYREQYF
-,TRBJ1-5,-,TRBV7-8,TGTGCCAGCAGCTTTTGGAGGGGCGTCGGTCAGCCCCAGCATTTT,CASSFWRGVGQPQHF
-,TRBJ2-5,-,TRBV11-2,TGTGCCAGCAGCTCTAGCGCCTCGCCAGGGGAGACCCAGTACTTC,CASSSSASPGETQYF
-,TRBJ1-6,many,TRBV7-8,TGTGCCAGCAGCTTAGTGTCTAATTCACCCCTCCACTTT,CASSLVSNSPLHF
-,TRBJ2-3,-,TRBV5-1,TGCGCCAGCAGCTCGAATCGGGGGCCAGATACGCAGTATTTT,CASSSNRGPDTQYF
TRBD2,TRBJ2-1,few,TRBV7-3,TGTGCCAGCAGCTTACAAGCGGGGGACAATGAGCAGTTCTTC,CASSLQAGDNEQFF
TRBD2,TRBJ2-1,many,TRBV24-1,TGTGCCACCAGTGATTTGGATAGCGGGGCATACAATGAGCAGTTCTTC,CATSDLDSGAYNEQFF
-,TRBJ2-7,few,TRBV2,TGTGCCAGCAGTACTAGAGCCTCCTACGAGCAGTACTTC,CASSTRASYEQYF
-,TRBJ1-1,few,TRBV11-1,TGTGCCAGCAGCTTAGTCGGGGGGCCCGGATTGAACACTGAAGCTTTCTTT,CASSLVGGPGLNTEAFF
-,TRBJ1-4,-,TRBV10-3,TGTGCCATCAGGTCTCCAGGGTCAGGGGAAAAACTGTTTTTT,CAIRSPGSGEKLFF
-,TRBJ1-2,few,TRBV3-1,TGTGCCAGCAGCCCGGGAATCTATGGCTACACCTTC,CASSPGIYGYTF
TRBD1,TRBJ2-3,many,TRBV29-1,TGCAGCGGTTGCTTGGGACAGGGGGGCGGAGATACGCAGTATTTT,CSGCLGQGGGDTQYF
-,TRBJ2-1,few,TRBV7-9,TGTGCCAGCAGCTTAAGGACGGGAAGCTCCTACAATGAGCAGTTCTTC,CASSLRTGSSYNEQFF
-,TRBJ2-3,few,TRBV12-3/TRBV12-4,TGTGCCAGCAGTTTAGCGGGGGGAAGAGATACGCAGTATTTT,CASSLAGGRDTQYF
TRBD1,TRBJ1-5,many,TRBV9,TGTGCCAGCAGCGTGGGCACAGGGGGCTTTCAGCCCCAGCATTTT,CASSVGTGGFQPQHF
-,TRBJ2-5,many,TRBV7-2,TGTGCCAGCAGCTTCGGCTCCGGGGAAGAGACCCAGTACTTC,CASSFGSGEETQYF
-,TRBJ1-2,many,TRBV12-3/TRBV12-4,TGTGCCAGCAGTCCCGGAGTACTGACAGATGGCTACACCTTC,CASSPGVLTDGYTF
-,TRBJ2-7,many,TRBV4-2,TGTGCCAGCAGCGCCGGGGGAGGACAGACCTACGAGCAGTACTTC,CASSAGGGQTYEQYF
-,TRBJ2-7,many,TRBV6-5,TGTGCCAGCAGTCTCCGGGGAGGGGGCTTGCAATACTTC,CASSLRGGGLQYF
TRBD1,TRBJ2-1,many,TRBV6-2/TRBV6-3,TGTGCCAGCAAGGGACAGGGCCCCTACAATGAGCAGTTCTTC,CASKGQGPYNEQFF
-,TRBJ2-7,many,TRBV20-1,TGCAGTGCAACCTCGGACGCCCCCTCCGAGCAGTACTTC,CSATSDAPSEQYF
-,TRBJ2-3,many,TRBV3-1,TGTGCCAGCAGCCAAAGTGCGGGGACTTCGCAGTATTTT,CASSQSAGTSQYF
TRBD2,TRBJ2-1,few,TRBV6-5,TGTGCCAGCAGTTACAGTCTAGCGGGGGAGTACAATGAGCAGTTCTTC,CASSYSLAGEYNEQFF
TRBD2,TRBJ2-4,-,TRBV29-1,TGCAGCTTCATGACTAGCGGCTTAGCCAAAAACATTCAGTACTTC,CSFMTSGLAKNIQYF
-,TRBJ1-6,-,TRBV2,TGTGCCAGCAGTGTGGCGGATTATAATTCACCCCTCCACTTT,CASSVADYNSPLHF
-,TRBJ2-7,few,TRBV11-2,TGTGCCAGCAGCTTAGATCGCAGGGCACCCGAGCAGTACTTC,CASSLDRRAPEQYF
-,TRBJ2-2,few,TRBV15,TGTGCCACCAGCAGAGGGACGGGGGACACCGGGGAGCTGTTTTTT,CATSRGTGDTGELFF
-,TRBJ2-7,-,TRBV7-2,TGTGCCAGCAGCCTACAGGGGGGGGCCTACGAGCAGTACTTC,CASSLQGGAYEQYF
TRBD2,TRBJ2-3,few,TRBV7-6,TGTGCCAGCAGCTTAGTCGTGCGGGGAGGGACAGATACGCAGTATTTT,CASSLVVRGGTDTQYF
TRBD2,TRBJ2-3,few,TRBV4-3,TGCGCCAGCAGCCAAGACGGACTAGCGGGGGGTGGTACAGATACGCAGTATTTT,CASSQDGLAGGGTDTQYF
-,TRBJ1-3,many,TRBV10-3,TGTGCCATCAGTGATCAGCTTCGAAACACCATATATTTT,CAISDQLRNTIYF
-,TRBJ1-1,few,TRBV20-1,TGCAGTGCTAGAACGACAGAGCCCACTGAAGCTTTCTTT,CSARTTEPTEAFF
TRBD2,TRBJ2-3,many,TRBV7-6,TGTGCCAGCAGCTTAATGGGACTAGCGGGGTACGCAGATACGCAGTATTTT,CASSLMGLAGYADTQYF
TRBD2,TRBJ2-2,many,TRBV7-8,TGTGCCAGCAGCTTAATGAGGGACAGGACTAGCGGGGTCACCGGGGAGCTGTTTTTT,CASSLMRDRTSGVTGELFF
-,TRBJ1-5,-,TRBV7-9,TGTGCCAGCAGCCGGGCGTCCGGGAATCAGCCCCAGCATTTT,CASSRASGNQPQHF
-,TRBJ2-4,few,TRBV5-1,TGCGCCAGCAGCGAGAGAAACATTCAGTACTTC,CASSERNIQYF
-,TRBJ1-3,many,TRBV6-6,TGTGCCAGCAGTTCGACCGGCTCTGGAAACACCATATATTTT,CASSSTGSGNTIYF
-,TRBJ1-1,-,TRBV7-9,TGTGCCAGCGATCTTATTTTGAGGACTGAAGCTTTCTTT,CASDLILRTEAFF
-,TRBJ1-6,-,TRBV25-1,TGTGCCAGCAGTGTGGGGGGAAAAAATAATTCACCCCTCCACTTT,CASSVGGKNNSPLHF
TRBD1,TRBJ2-2,-,TRBV29-1,TGCAGCGTTTCCAAGTACCTCCCGGGACAGGGGAGGAGCGGGGAGCTGTTTTTT,CSVSKYLPGQGRSGELFF
TRBD1,TRBJ1-2,many,TRBV3-1,TGTGCCAGCAGCCAAGGTAACAGGGGATTCCTCGGCTACACCTTC,CASSQGNRGFLGYTF
-,TRBJ2-3,few,TRBV18,TGTGCCAGCTCACCAGAGGCAGATACGCAGTATTTT,CASSPEADTQYF
TRBD1,TRBJ2-7,-,TRBV18,TGTGCCAGCTCACCAGGACAGGGAACTGACGAGCAGTACTTC,CASSPGQGTDEQYF
-,TRBJ1-5,many,TRBV7-8,TGTGCCAGCAGCCCACAGGCCAGGGGAGGCAATCAGCCCCAGCATTTT,CASSPQARGGNQPQHF
-,TRBJ2-7,many,TRBV30,TGTGCCTGGAGCCCTTGGCGGGACAGCCTTTACGAGCAGTACTTC,CAWSPWRDSLYEQYF
-,TRBJ2-1,many,TRBV4-1,TGCGCCAGCAGCCAAGGCGGGCCGACGGAGCAGTTCTTC,CASSQGGPTEQFF
-,TRBJ1-2,many,TRBV20-1,TGCAGTGCTAGAGTTGGGGGGATGGACACCTTC,CSARVGGMDTF
TRBD2,TRBJ2-5,many,TRBV2,TGTGCCAGCAAGGGACTAGTTGAGACCCAGTACTTC,CASKGLVETQYF
-,TRBJ2-6,-,TRBV20-1,TGCAGTGCTAATAGCGTCCGCTCTGGGGCCAACGTCCTGACTTTC,CSANSVRSGANVLTF
-,TRBJ2-7,many,TRBV19,TGTGCCAGTAGTATATCCTCAGGGTCCTACGAGCAGTACTTC,CASSISSGSYEQYF
-,TRBJ2-1,many,TRBV3-1,TGTGCCAGCAGCCACCAGTACAATGAGCAGTTCTTC,CASSHQYNEQFF
-,TRBJ2-5,many,TRBV9,TGTGCCAGCAGCCCCCCGGCGGACGTGAAGACCCAGTACTTC,CASSPPADVKTQYF
TRBD2,TRBJ2-3,few,TRBV12-3/TRBV12-4,TGTGCCAGCAGTCTAGCGGGGGGTGCAGATACGCAGTATTTT,CASSLAGGADTQYF
-,TRBJ2-3,many,TRBV10-3,TGTGCCATCAGTGAGTCCGTGGCAGATACGCAGTATTTT,CAISESVADTQYF